Presented here are 27 T cell receptor beta chains from one specimen sequenced in a study of human T cells and chemical hapten exposure. In TCRdb, the RACE reads were re-called with MiXCR into one record per CDR3 protein. The sample consists of around 350,000 distinct CDR3 sequences, approximately 5% of them appearing once. Specified time point: pre-sensitization, week 0. As to treatment: therapeutic diphenylcyclopropenone sensitization with weekly scalp DPC. The material sequenced was whole blood, taken in connection with sensitization to the hapten diphenylcyclopropenone (DPC). The receptor set was obtained from a woman aged 18-29 years with alopecia areata. Some clones in this sample may be carry-over from other donors' samples.

The V call is TRBV6-2 or TRBV6-3, the J call TRBJ1-5; no firm D call. Trimming left V 2 bases short and J 3 bases short, with 17 bases between. From germline, CDR1 is MNHEY and CDR2 SVGEGT. This CDR3 has 17 residues. The CDR3: CASSYAGQPTSNQPQHF. As DNA, the CDR3 is TGTGCCAGCAGTTACGCTGGGCAGCCTACTTCCAATCAGCCCCAGCATTTT.

This clonotype appeared a few times. The gene calls are TRBV20-1 and TRBJ2-3; D may be TRBD1 (5 bases). Germline-derived CDR1 and CDR2 are DFQATT and SNEGSKA (reference sequence). The CDR3 loop spans 12 amino acids. Trimming took off 5 bases at V and 5 bases at J, with 11 bases between the two ends. CDR3 sequence reads: CSAAIRVDTQYF. Written as DNA, the CDR3 is TGCAGTGCTGCAATCAGGGTAGATACGCAGTATTTT.

In its sample, this clonotype was seen a few times. V gene TRBV11-2 combines with J gene TRBJ1-1; 9 bases are shared with TRBD1. This CDR3 contains 16 residues. J lost 0 bases, V lost 4 bases, and 6 bases had no gene match. Germline CDR1 is SGHAT and CDR2 is FQNNGV. Written as DNA, the CDR3 is TGTGCCAGCAGCTCCGGACAGGGGTTTATGAACACTGAAGCTTTCTTT. Its translation is CASSSGQGFMNTEAFF.

The chain joins TRBV2 to TRBJ2-5, with 10 positions matching TRBD2. Germline V gives CDR1 SNHLY, CDR2 FYNNEI. This CDR3 is built from 15 residues. Trimming took 4 bases from V and 2 from J; bases not matched to a gene: 4. Written as DNA, the CDR3 is TGTGCCAGCAGTGCTGGACTAGCGGTTCAAGAGACCCAGTACTTC. As protein: CASSAGLAVQETQYF.

The CDR3 sequence is CASSSTLAGALTNTGELFF. CDR3 bases: TGTGCCAGCAGTTCTACTCTAGCGGGGGCTCTAACGAACACCGGGGAGCTGTTTTTT. The J gene is TRBJ2-2, the V gene TRBV6-2 or TRBV6-3; 10 bases align to TRBD2. The V and J ends lost 4 bases and 0 bases, in that order; junction bases with no gene match: 11. CDR1 is MNHEY and CDR2 is SVGEGT in the germline V gene. There are 19 residues in the CDR3.

The rearrangement uses TRBV10-3 and TRBJ2-5; TRBD2 aligns across 8 bases. The CDR3 totals 15 residues. V gave up 6 bases and J gave up 2 bases; unmatched junction bases: 8. CDR1 is ENHRY, CDR2 SYGVKD, per germline. For the CDR3, the DNA is TGTGCCATCAGAACAAGCGGGGGTCTTCAAGAGACCCAGTACTTC. Translated: CAIRTSGGLQETQYF.

This sequence joins TRBV2 and TRBJ1-5, with D uncertain. V was cut by 7 bases and J by 3 bases, with 10 bases left in between. Germline V CDR1 and CDR2: SNHLY, FYNNEI. The CDR3 contains 13 residues. Written as DNA, the CDR3 is TGTGCCAGCACTGGACTAGTCAATCAGCCCCAGCATTTT. Translation gives CASTGLVNQPQHF.

This clonotype was recorded many times. V is TRBV7-2 and J is TRBJ2-3, with D tentatively TRBD2 (5 bases). Germline-derived CDR1 and CDR2 are SGHTA and FQGNSA. Trimming removed 1 base from V and 2 bases from J, with 16 bases in between. This CDR3 has 17 amino acids. The CDR3 DNA follows: TGTGCCAGCAGCTTAGAGGGCAGCCGGGGATTCACAGATACGCAGTATTTT. Translating gives CASSLEGSRGFTDTQYF.

This clonotype was picked up many times. This rearrangement joins TRBV27 to TRBJ1-1; D ambiguous. Germline V lookup: CDR1 MNHEY, CDR2 SMNVEV (reference sequence). The V gene lost 4 bases and the J gene lost 11 bases, with 14 bases spanning the gap. This CDR3 contains 12 residues. This CDR3 reads CASSSFWGDAFF. The CDR3 DNA follows: TGTGCCAGCAGTTCTTTTTGGGGAGATGCTTTCTTT.

This clonotype was seen ten or more times. The chain couples TRBV4-3 to TRBJ1-3, with D tentatively TRBD1 (6 bases). Between the trimmed V and J ends, which lost 0 bases and 0 bases, there was a span of 18 bases. Germline values: CDR1 LGHNA, CDR2 YSLEER. This CDR3 contains 19 residues. CDR3 in amino acids: CASSQDGPNTGLSGNTIYF. CDR3 in DNA: TGCGCCAGCAGCCAAGACGGCCCAAATACAGGGCTCTCTGGAAACACCATATATTTT.

This rearrangement joins TRBV3-1 to TRBJ1-4, with D perhaps TRBD1 (5 bases). Per germline, CDR1 LGHDT and CDR2 YNNKEL (reference sequence). Trimming removed 6 bases from V and 8 bases from J, with 16 bases in between. This CDR3 is 14 amino acids long. This CDR3 reads CASREEGVQEKLFF. CDR3 DNA: TGTGCCAGCAGAGAGGAAGGGGTACAAGAAAAACTGTTTTTT.

The chain carries TRBV7-8 and TRBJ2-6, with 7 bases lining up with TRBD1. Looked up from germline, CDR1 is SGHVS and CDR2 is FQNEAQ. This CDR3 is built from 16 residues. J lost 4 bases, V lost 5 bases, and 8 bases had no gene match. The CDR3 coding sequence is TGTGCCAGCAGCCGCCTAGGCAGGGGGGGGGCCAACGTCCTGACTTTC. This encodes CASSRLGRGGANVLTF.

This clonotype was seen a few times. This rearrangement joins TRBV18 to TRBJ1-3; 9 bases agree with TRBD1. This CDR3 is 18 amino acids long. Trimming at V came to 3 bases and at J to 0 bases, leaving 9 bases not matched to a gene. Germline loops: CDR1 KGHSH, CDR2 LQKENI. The CDR3 bases are TGTGCCAGCTCACCCACCCCGGGACAGGGAGGCTCTGGAAACACCATATATTTT. Its protein product is CASSPTPGQGGSGNTIYF.

The chain couples TRBV7-2 to TRBJ1-2, with a tentative D call TRBD1 (5 bases). The V end lost 4 bases, the J end lost 4 bases, and 16 bases lay between the germline ends. The germline V gene encodes CDR1 SGHTA and CDR2 FQGNSA. The CDR3 runs to 15 residues. The CDR3 nucleotides are TGTGCCAGCAGCTCCCATTATCAGGGTCGCTATGGCTACACCTTC. Protein: CASSSHYQGRYGYTF.

This clonotype appeared many times. V and J are TRBV20-1 and TRBJ1-5; D is unresolved. Germline V gene lookup returns CDR1 DFQATT and CDR2 SNEGSKA (reference sequence). The CDR3 is 15 amino acids. Trimming removed 1 base at V and 0 bases at J, with 10 bases between. CDR3 in DNA: TGCAGTGCTAGAGCGAACTCCGGTAGCAATCAGCCCCAGCATTTT. Residues: CSARANSGSNQPQHF.

At least ten counts were recorded for this clonotype. The chain couples TRBV5-6 to TRBJ1-5; no firm D call. The V gene's germline CDR1 is SGHDT and CDR2 YYEEEE. CDR3 length equals 14 residues. Trimming removed 2 bases at V and 0 bases at J, with 6 bases between. The CDR3 DNA sequence: TGTGCCAGCAGCTTAAGTCCTAGCAATCAGCCCCAGCATTTT. Translated: CASSLSPSNQPQHF.

This clonotype was counted a few times. V is TRBV7-6 and J is TRBJ2-2; 11 bases map to TRBD1. Germline CDR1 is SGHVS and CDR2 is FNYEAQ. The CDR3 is 16 residues long. With V trimmed by 4 bases and J by 3 bases, 4 bases remained unmatched. DNA of the CDR3: TGTGCCAGCAGCTACGGGACAGGGGGTTACACCGGGGAGCTGTTTTTT. Its protein product is CASSYGTGGYTGELFF. The variable domain in full, completed from reference TRBV7-6 and TRBJ2-2, reads GAGVSQSPRYKVTKRGQDVALRCDPISGHVSLYWYRQALGQGPEFLTYFNYEAQQDKSGLPNDRFSAERPEGSISTLTIQRTEQRDSAMYRCASSYGTGGYTGELFFGEGSRLTVL.

This clonotype has just a few counts. This chain uses TRBV7-9 with TRBJ1-2, with a weak D call TRBD1 (5 bases). Germline V CDR1 and CDR2: SEHNR, FQNEAQ (reference sequence). The CDR3 is made up of 12 amino acids. V dropped 10 bases and J dropped 1 base, with 10 bases sitting between them. In DNA, the CDR3 is TGTGCCAACCTCGACAGTAACTATGGCTACACCTTC. Amino acid sequence: CANLDSNYGYTF.

Only a few counts were recorded for this clonotype. The chain couples TRBV4-3 to TRBJ2-3; D uncertain. Germline values: CDR1 LGHNA, CDR2 YSLEER. The CDR3 sequence is 15 residues long. V lost 1 base and J 2 bases, leaving 10 bases between the germline ends. CDR3 protein: CASSQAAGSTDTQYF. Here the CDR3 DNA reads TGCGCCAGCAGCCAAGCGGCCGGATCCACAGATACGCAGTATTTT.

CDR3 sequence reads: CASSPGSPSNYGYTF. The CDR3 nucleotides are TGTGCCAGCTCACCAGGCTCCCCCAGCAACTATGGCTACACCTTC. The chain uses TRBV18 and TRBJ1-2; D ambiguous. The CDR3 spans 15 residues. The V and J ends lost 2 bases and 2 bases respectively, with 12 bases between them. The V gene's germline CDR1 is KGHSH and CDR2 LQKENI. Full variable domain (missing parts from reference TRBV18 and TRBJ1-2): NAGVMQNPRHLVRRRGQEARLRCSPMKGHSHVYWYRQLPEEGLKFMVYLQKENIIDESGMPKERFSAEFPKEGPSILRIQQVVRGDSAAYFCASSPGSPSNYGYTFGSGTRLTVV.

The chain joins TRBV20-1 to TRBJ1-1; D is uncertain. Deletions cut 1 base from V and 4 bases from J, with 7 bases between. The CDR3 spans 12 residues. Germline CDR1 and CDR2: DFQATT and SNEGSKA (reference sequence). The CDR3 spells CSARVKGTEAFF. The CDR3 nucleotides are TGCAGTGCTAGAGTGAAAGGCACTGAAGCTTTCTTT.

For the CDR3, the DNA is TGCGCCAGCAGCTGGGGGACTAGCGGGGATTCGCCGTTCTTC. This encodes CASSWGTSGDSPFF. The V gene is TRBV5-1, the J gene TRBJ2-1; 13 bases match TRBD2. The germline V gene has CDR1 SGHRS and CDR2 YFSETQ. With V trimmed by 3 bases and J by 15 bases, 9 bases remained unmatched. CDR3 size: 14 residues.

This clonotype showed up just a few times. The chain recombines TRBV27 with TRBJ1-4; D is perhaps TRBD1 (6 bases). From germline, CDR1 is MNHEY and CDR2 SMNVEV (reference sequence). The CDR3 contains 15 residues. V lost 6 bases to trimming and J lost 3 bases, with 14 bases between them. CDR3 coding DNA: TGTGCCAGCAGGACCGGGACACGGTCTAATGAAAAACTGTTTTTT. Its protein product is CASRTGTRSNEKLFF.

This chain uses TRBV7-9 with TRBJ2-7, with 8 bases fitting TRBD2. Germline-derived CDR1 and CDR2 are SEHNR and FQNEAQ (reference sequence). The CDR3 length is 12 residues. After removal of 11 bases from V and 6 bases from J, the junction contained 9 bases not matched to a gene. CDR3 protein: CALGRESSEQYF. The CDR3 DNA sequence: TGTGCCCTCGGGAGGGAGTCGAGCGAGCAGTACTTC.

There are many counts of this clonotype. The gene calls are TRBV5-6 and TRBJ1-2; TRBD1 matches at 7 bases. Germline-derived CDR1 and CDR2 are SGHDT and YYEEEE. J gave up 4 bases and V 0 bases, and 3 bases lay outside the gene matches. This CDR3 region has 14 residues. This chain's CDR3 is CASSLAQGSYGYTF. The CDR3 bases are TGTGCCAGCAGCTTGGCACAGGGGAGCTATGGCTACACCTTC. Based on the CDR3 plus reference TRBV5-6 and TRBJ1-2, the full variable domain is DAGVTQSPTHLIKTRGQQVTLRCSPKSGHDTVSWYQQALGQGPQFIFQYYEEEERQRGNFPDRFSGHQFPNYSSELNVNALLLGDSALYLCASSLAQGSYGYTFGSGTRLTVV.

This clonotype has ten or more counts. The chain has TRBV12-5 and TRBJ2-3; no clear D gene. With 2 bases removed from V and 2 bases from J, the gap between germline ends came to 2 bases. The germline CDR1 and CDR2 sequences are LGHNT and FRNRAP. The CDR3 contains 12 residues. Written as DNA, the CDR3 is TGTGCTAGTGGTTTGTACACAGATACGCAGTATTTT. It yields the protein CASGLYTDTQYF.

Many counts were recorded for this clonotype. CDR3 nucleotide sequence: TGTGCCAGCAGCCGCACTCTGGGGGGAAGAGAGACCCAGTACTTC. Translating it yields CASSRTLGGRETQYF. The chain carries TRBV6-5 and TRBJ2-5; D possibly corresponds to TRBD2 (6 bases). The V end lost 6 bases, the J end lost 4 bases, and 18 bases lay between the germline ends. CDR3 length: 15 amino acids. Germline loops: CDR1 MNHEY, CDR2 SVGAGI.